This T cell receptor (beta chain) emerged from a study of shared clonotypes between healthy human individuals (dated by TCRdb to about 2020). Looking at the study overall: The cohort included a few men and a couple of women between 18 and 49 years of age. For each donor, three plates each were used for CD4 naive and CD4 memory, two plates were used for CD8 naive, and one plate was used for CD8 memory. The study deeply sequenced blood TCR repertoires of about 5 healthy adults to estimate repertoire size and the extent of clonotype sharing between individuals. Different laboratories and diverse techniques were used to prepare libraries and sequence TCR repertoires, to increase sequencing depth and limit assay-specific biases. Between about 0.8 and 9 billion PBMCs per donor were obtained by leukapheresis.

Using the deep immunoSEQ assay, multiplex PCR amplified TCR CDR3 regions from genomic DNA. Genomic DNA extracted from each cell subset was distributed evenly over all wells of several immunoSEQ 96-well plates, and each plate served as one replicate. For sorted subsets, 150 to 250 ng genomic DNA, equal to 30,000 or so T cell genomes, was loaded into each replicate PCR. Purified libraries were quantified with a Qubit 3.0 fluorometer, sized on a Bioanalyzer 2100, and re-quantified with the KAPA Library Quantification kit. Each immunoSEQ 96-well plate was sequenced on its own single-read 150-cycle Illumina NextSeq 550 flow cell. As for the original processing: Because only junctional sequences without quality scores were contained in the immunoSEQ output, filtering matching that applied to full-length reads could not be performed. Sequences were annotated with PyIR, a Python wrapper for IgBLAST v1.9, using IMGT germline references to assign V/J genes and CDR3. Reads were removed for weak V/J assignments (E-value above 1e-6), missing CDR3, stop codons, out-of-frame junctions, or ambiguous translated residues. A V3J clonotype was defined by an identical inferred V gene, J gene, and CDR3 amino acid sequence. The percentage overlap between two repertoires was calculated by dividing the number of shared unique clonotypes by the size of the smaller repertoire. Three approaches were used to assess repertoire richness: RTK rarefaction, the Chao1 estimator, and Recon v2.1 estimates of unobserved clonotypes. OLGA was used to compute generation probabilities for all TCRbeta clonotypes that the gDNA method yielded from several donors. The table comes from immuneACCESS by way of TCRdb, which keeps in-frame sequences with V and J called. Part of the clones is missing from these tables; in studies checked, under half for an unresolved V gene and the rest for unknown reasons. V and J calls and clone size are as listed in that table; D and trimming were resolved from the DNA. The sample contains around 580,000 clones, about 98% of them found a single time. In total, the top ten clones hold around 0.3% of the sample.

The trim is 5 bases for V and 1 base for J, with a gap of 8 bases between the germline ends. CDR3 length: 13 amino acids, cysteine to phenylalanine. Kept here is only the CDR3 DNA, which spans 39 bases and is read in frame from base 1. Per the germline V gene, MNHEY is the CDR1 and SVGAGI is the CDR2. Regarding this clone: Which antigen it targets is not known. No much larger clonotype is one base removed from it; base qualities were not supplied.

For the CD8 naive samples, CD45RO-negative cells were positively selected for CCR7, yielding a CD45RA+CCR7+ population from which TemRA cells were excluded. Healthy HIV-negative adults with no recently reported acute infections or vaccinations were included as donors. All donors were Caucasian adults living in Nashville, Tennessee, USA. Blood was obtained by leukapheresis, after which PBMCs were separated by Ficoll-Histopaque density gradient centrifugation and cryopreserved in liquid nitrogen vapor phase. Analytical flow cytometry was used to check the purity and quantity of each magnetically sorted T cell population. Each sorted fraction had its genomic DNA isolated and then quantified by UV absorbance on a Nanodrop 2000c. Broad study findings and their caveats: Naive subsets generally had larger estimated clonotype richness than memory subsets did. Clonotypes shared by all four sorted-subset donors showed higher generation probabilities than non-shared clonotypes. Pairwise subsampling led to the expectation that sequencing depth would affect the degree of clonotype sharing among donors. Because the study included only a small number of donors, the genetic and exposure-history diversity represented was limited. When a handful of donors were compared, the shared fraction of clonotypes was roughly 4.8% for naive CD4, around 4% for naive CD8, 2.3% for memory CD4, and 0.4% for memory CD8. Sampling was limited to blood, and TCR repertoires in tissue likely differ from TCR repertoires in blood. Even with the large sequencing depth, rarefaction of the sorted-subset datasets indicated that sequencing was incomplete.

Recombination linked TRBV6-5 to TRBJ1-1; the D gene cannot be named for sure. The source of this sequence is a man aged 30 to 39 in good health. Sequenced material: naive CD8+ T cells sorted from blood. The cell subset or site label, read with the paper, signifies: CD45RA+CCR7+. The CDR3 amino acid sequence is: CASSLGWNTEAFF. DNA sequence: TGTGCCAGCAGTCTAGGGTGGAACACTGAAGCTTTCTTT.